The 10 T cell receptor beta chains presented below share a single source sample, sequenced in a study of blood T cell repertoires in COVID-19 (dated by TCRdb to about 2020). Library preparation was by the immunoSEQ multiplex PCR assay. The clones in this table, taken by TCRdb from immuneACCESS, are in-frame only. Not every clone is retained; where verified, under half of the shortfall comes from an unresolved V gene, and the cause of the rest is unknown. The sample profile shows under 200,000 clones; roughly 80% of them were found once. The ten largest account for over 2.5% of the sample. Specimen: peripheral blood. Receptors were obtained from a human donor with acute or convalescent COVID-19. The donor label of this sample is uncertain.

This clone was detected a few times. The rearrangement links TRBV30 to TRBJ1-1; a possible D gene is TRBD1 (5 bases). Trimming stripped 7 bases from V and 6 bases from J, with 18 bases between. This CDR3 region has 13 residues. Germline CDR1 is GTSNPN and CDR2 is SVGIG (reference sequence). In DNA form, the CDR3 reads TGTGCCTCATCCAGGGACTCGAGCCCTGAAGCTTTCTTT. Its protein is CASSRDSSPEAFF. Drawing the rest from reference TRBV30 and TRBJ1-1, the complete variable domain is SQTIHQWPATLVQPVGSPLSLECTVEGTSNPNLYWYRQAAGRGLQLLFYSVGIGQISSEVPQNLSASRPQDRQFILSSKKLLLSDSGFYLCASSRDSSPEAFFGQGTRLTVV.

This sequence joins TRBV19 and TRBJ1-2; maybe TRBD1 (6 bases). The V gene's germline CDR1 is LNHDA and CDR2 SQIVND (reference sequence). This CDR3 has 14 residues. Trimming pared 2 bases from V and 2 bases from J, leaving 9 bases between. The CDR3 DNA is TGTGCCAGTAGTATACAGGGGTTGAACTATGGCTACACCTTC. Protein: CASSIQGLNYGYTF.

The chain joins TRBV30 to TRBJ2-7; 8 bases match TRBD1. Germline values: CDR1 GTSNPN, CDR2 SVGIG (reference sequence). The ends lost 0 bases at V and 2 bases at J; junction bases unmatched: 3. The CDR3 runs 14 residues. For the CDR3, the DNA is TGTGCCTGGAGTGTCCAGGGGGCGACCTACGAGCAGTACTTC. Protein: CAWSVQGATYEQYF. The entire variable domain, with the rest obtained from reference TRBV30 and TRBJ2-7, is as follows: SQTIHQWPATLVQPVGSPLSLECTVEGTSNPNLYWYRQAAGRGLQLLFYSVGIGQISSEVPQNLSASRPQDRQFILSSKKLLLSDSGFYLCAWSVQGATYEQYFGPGTRLTVT.

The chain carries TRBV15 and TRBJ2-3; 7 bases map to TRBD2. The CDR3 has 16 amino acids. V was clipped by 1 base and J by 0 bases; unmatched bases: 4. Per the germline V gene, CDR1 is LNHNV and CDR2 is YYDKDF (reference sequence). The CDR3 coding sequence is TGTGCCACCAGCAGAGCACTAGCGAAAAGCACAGATACGCAGTATTTT. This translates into CATSRALAKSTDTQYF.

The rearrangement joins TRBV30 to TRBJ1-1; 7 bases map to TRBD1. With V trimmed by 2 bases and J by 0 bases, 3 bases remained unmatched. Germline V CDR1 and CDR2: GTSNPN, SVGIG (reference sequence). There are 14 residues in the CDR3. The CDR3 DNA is TGTGCCTGGAGTAGGGGGCAGATGAACACTGAAGCTTTCTTT. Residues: CAWSRGQMNTEAFF. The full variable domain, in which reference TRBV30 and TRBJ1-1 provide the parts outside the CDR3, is SQTIHQWPATLVQPVGSPLSLECTVEGTSNPNLYWYRQAAGRGLQLLFYSVGIGQISSEVPQNLSASRPQDRQFILSSKKLLLSDSGFYLCAWSRGQMNTEAFFGQGTRLTVV.

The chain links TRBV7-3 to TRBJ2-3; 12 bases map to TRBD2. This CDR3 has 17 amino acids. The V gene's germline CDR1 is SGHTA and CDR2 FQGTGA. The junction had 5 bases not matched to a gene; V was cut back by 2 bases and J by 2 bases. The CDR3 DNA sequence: TGTGCCAGCAGCTTAGGGACTAGCGGGTCATTCACAGATACGCAGTATTTT. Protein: CASSLGTSGSFTDTQYF.

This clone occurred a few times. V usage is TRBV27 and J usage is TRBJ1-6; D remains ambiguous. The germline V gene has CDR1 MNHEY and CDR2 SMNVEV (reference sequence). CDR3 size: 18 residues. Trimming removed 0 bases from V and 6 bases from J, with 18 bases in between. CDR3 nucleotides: TGTGCCAGCAGTTTATCATTCTCAACCGGAGGGAGTAATTCACCCCTCCACTTT. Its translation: CASSLSFSTGGSNSPLHF.

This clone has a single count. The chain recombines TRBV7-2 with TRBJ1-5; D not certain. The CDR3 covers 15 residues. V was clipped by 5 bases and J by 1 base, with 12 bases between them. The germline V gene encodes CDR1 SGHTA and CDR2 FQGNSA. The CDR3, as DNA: TGTGCCAGCAGCCCCGAGGGTAGGAGCAATCAGCCCCAGCATTTT. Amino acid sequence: CASSPEGRSNQPQHF.

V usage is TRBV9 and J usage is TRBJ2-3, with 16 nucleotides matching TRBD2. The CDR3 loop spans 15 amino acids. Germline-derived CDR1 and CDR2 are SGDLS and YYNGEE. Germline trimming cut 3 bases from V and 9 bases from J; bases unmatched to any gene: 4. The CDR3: CASSGPGLAGGTQYF. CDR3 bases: TGTGCCAGCAGCGGCCCGGGACTAGCGGGGGGGACGCAGTATTTT.

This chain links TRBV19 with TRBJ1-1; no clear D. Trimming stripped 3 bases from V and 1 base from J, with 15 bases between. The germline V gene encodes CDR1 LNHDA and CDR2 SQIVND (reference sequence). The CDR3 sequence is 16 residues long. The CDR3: CASSIFGGNKNTEAFF. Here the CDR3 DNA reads TGTGCCAGTAGTATTTTCGGCGGTAACAAGAACACTGAAGCTTTCTTT.